Given below is one TCR beta chain in context. The source of the sample is a study of naive and memory T cell subsets. An equimolar mix of two oligonucleotides served as the beta constant-region primer for TRBC1 and TRBC2. TCRdb passed the UMI-ligation and nested PCR reads through MiXCR, listing each CDR3 protein once. Counted here are some 150,000 distinct CDR3 sequences, about 17% occurring once; the ten biggest clones make up more than 0.13%. The germline V and J ends were trimmed by 4 bases and 0 bases, with 6 bases remaining between them. Germline V lookup: CDR1 MNHNS, CDR2 SASEGT. The CDR3 is 13 residues long.

V is TRBV6-1 and J is TRBJ2-5; D ambiguous. The sample taken for sequencing was naive CD4+ T cells from blood. The sequence was collected from a human donor in good health. The CDR3 sequence is CASSVRYQETQYF. In DNA form, the CDR3 reads TGTGCCAGCAGTGTAAGGTACCAAGAGACCCAGTACTTC.